This entry lists 10 T cell receptor beta chains sequenced from one sample in a study of cytomegalovirus exposure and HLA in healthy donors. This PCR relied on a set of 60 Vbeta primers and 13 Jbeta primers. Measured with immunoSEQ multiplex PCR; TCRdb has only the in-frame clones, and not every one. The sample contains approximately 100,000 clones, around 67% of which appear only once. Sequences were obtained from PBMCs. The receptors were gathered from a man aged 45-60 years in good health and CMV-seronegative.

The V and J genes are TRBV27 and TRBJ2-3; possibly TRBD2 for D (5 bases). The germline V and J ends were trimmed by 5 bases and 0 bases, with 15 bases remaining between them. The germline V gene encodes CDR1 MNHEY and CDR2 SMNVEV (reference sequence). The CDR3 has 16 residues. CDR3 protein: CASSAELGRSTDTQYF. CDR3 in DNA: TGTGCCAGCAGTGCGGAACTAGGGAGAAGCACAGATACGCAGTATTTT.

The rearrangement joins TRBV5-8 to TRBJ1-1; TRBD1 aligns across 9 bases. J was trimmed by 9 bases and V by 4 bases; bases with no gene match: 4. Germline CDR1 SGHTS, CDR2 YDEGEE. CDR3 length equals 12 residues. CDR3 in amino acids: CASSGYRGQAFF. CDR3 nucleotide sequence: TGTGCCAGCAGCGGGTACAGGGGGCAAGCTTTCTTT.

This clone was counted once. This rearrangement joins TRBV10-3 to TRBJ1-5; 10 bases fit TRBD1. J was trimmed by 4 bases and V by 11 bases; bases with no gene match: 8. The V gene's germline CDR1 is ENHRY and CDR2 SYGVKD. This CDR3 contains 14 residues. The CDR3 spells CAVAGTGVNQPQHF. DNA for the CDR3: TGTGCCGTGGCCGGGACAGGGGTAAATCAGCCCCAGCATTTT.

The chain is built from TRBV27 and TRBJ2-2; 7 bases are a match to TRBD2. CDR3 length: 18 amino acids. The trim removed 4 bases at V and 4 bases at J, leaving 15 bases unmatched. From germline, CDR1 is MNHEY and CDR2 SMNVEV (reference sequence). This chain's CDR3 is CASSSKVRSGGGTGELFF. In DNA form, the CDR3 reads TGTGCCAGCAGTTCCAAGGTGAGGTCTGGCGGGGGCACCGGGGAGCTGTTTTTT.

This rearrangement joins TRBV28 to TRBJ2-2; 9 bases map to TRBD1. J was trimmed by 3 bases and V by 6 bases; bases with no gene match: 8. Germline-derived CDR1 and CDR2 are MDHEN and SYDVKM. This CDR3 spans 16 amino acids. CDR3 residues: CASRSPGQGHTGELFF. CDR3 nucleotides: TGTGCCAGCAGGTCGCCGGGACAGGGACACACCGGGGAGCTGTTTTTT.

This chain links TRBV4-3 with TRBJ1-1; 9 positions agree with TRBD1. The J segment lost 3 bases and the V segment lost 3 bases, leaving 5 bases of the junction unmatched. Looked up from germline, CDR1 is LGHNA and CDR2 is YSLEER. This CDR3 comprises 15 residues. The CDR3: CASSQGTGLDTEAFF. The DNA of the CDR3 is TGCGCCAGCAGCCAGGGGACAGGGCTGGACACTGAAGCTTTCTTT.

The chain couples TRBV23-1 to TRBJ1-2; D uncertain. TRBV23-1 is classed as an ORF, of uncertain function. The CDR3 has 15 residues. Trimming took off 6 bases at V and 8 bases at J, with 22 bases between the two ends. The CDR3 DNA is TGCGCCAGCAGCGCGGGTGGCGCGTCGGAAGAAGGCTACACCTTC. Translated, it gives CASSAGGASEEGYTF.

V gene TRBV4-2 combines with J gene TRBJ2-3, with 8 bases fitting TRBD2. The CDR3 has 16 amino acids. The germline V gene has CDR1 LGHNA and CDR2 YNFKEQ. J was trimmed by 7 bases and V by 1 base; bases with no gene match: 10. The CDR3 region has the DNA TGTGCCAGCAGCCAAGTGGGTAGCGGGGATACGCATACGCAGTATTTT. Its protein is CASSQVGSGDTHTQYF.

The rearrangement links TRBV4-3 to TRBJ2-5, with 9 nucleotides matching TRBD1. The J call is uncertain, as TRBJ2-7 better fits the DNA end. CDR1 and CDR2 from the germline V gene are LGHNA and YSLEER. The CDR3 covers 15 residues. This CDR3 reads CASSPGTGWGNEQYF. Here the CDR3 DNA reads TGCGCCAGCAGCCCGGGGACAGGGTGGGGAAACGAGCAGTACTTC.

This clone was detected only a few times. The chain carries TRBV10-2 and TRBJ1-2; 7 positions agree with TRBD1. CDR1 and CDR2 from the germline V gene are WSHSY and SAAADI. This CDR3 is built from 14 residues. V lost 2 bases to trimming and J lost 7 bases; unmatched junction nucleotides: 7. CDR3 bases: TGCGCCAGCAGTGAGGAGGGGGCAGGCGCTGGCTACACCTTC. Amino acid sequence: CASSEEGAGAGYTF.